These 16 T cell receptor beta chains share one sample of origin, sequenced in a study of CD8 T cells in ankylosing spondylitis (dated by TCRdb to about 2017). Library preparation was by 5' RACE. The run used an Illumina HiSeq 2500. TCRdb's own reprocessing of the public reads used fastp at Q25 and MiXCR and kept productive beta chains. Rows matching on CDR3 protein sequence are summarized as one entry with the most common DNA and genes. The sample table contains approximately 150,000 distinct CDR3 sequences; only one count was recorded for approximately 32% of them. The leading ten clones occupy about 6.3% of the sample. The sample taken for sequencing was synovial fluid, either unsorted or a sorted T cell fraction (not recorded which). The receptor set was obtained from a male donor with ankylosing spondylitis.

This chain links TRBV24-1 with TRBJ2-7; weak D call: TRBD1 (6 bases). The V gene's germline CDR1 is KGHDR and CDR2 SFDVKD. Trimming pared 5 bases from V and 2 bases from J, leaving 21 bases between. The CDR3 is 17 residues long. CDR3 DNA sequence: TGTGCCACCAGTGCTCACAAGGGGGACGGCCCGACCTACGAGCAGTACTTC. This translates into CATSAHKGDGPTYEQYF.

There are many counts of this clonotype. This chain uses TRBV28 with TRBJ2-7; D perhaps matches TRBD2 (6 bases). Germline assignment: CDR1 MDHEN and CDR2 SYDVKM. The CDR3 length is 17 residues. V was pared by 3 bases and J by 4 bases, with 22 bases between. This chain's CDR3 is CASSLGVRDWRNYEQYF. The DNA of the CDR3 is TGTGCCAGCAGTTTGGGGGTAAGGGACTGGAGGAATTACGAGCAGTACTTC.

The chain recombines TRBV5-1 with TRBJ2-7; 7 bases are a match to TRBD2. The J segment lost 4 bases and the V segment lost 4 bases, leaving 8 bases of the junction unmatched. In germline, CDR1 is SGHRS, CDR2 YFSETQ. The CDR3 is 14 amino acids. The CDR3 bases are TGCGCCAGCAGCGTAGGGACTACGCGATACGAGCAGTACTTC. Translation: CASSVGTTRYEQYF.

The chain carries TRBV2 and TRBJ1-6, with a tentative D call TRBD1 (5 bases). Trimming pared 6 bases from V and 4 bases from J, leaving 7 bases between. Per the germline V gene, CDR1 is SNHLY and CDR2 is FYNNEI. This CDR3 has 13 residues. The chain's CDR3 is CASSAGYNSPLHF. As DNA, the CDR3 is TGTGCCAGCAGCGCAGGGTATAATTCACCCCTCCACTTT.

This chain's CDR3 is CASSLDPGGNTIYF. The CDR3, as DNA: TGTGCCAGCAGCTTGGATCCAGGGGGGAACACCATATATTTT. The gene calls are TRBV5-4 and TRBJ1-3, with 7 bases fitting TRBD1. Trimming cost V 0 bases and J 7 bases; bases outside gene matches: 4. CDR1 is SGHNT and CDR2 is YYREEE in the germline V gene (reference sequence). This CDR3 has 14 residues.

The chain carries TRBV7-9 and TRBJ1-1, with D perhaps TRBD1 (5 bases). This CDR3 comprises 13 residues. CDR1 and CDR2 from the germline V gene are SEHNR and FQNEAQ (reference sequence). The V and J ends lost 1 base and 6 bases respectively, with 9 bases between them. The CDR3 is CASSLGEGAEAFF. The CDR3 nucleotides read TGTGCCAGCAGCTTAGGGGAAGGGGCTGAAGCTTTCTTT.

The genes are TRBV12-3 or TRBV12-4 and TRBJ2-1, with TRBD2 identical over 9 bases. The CDR3 length is 15 residues. V gave up 6 bases and J gave up 6 bases; unmatched junction bases: 9. CDR3 protein: CASSTGTSIVNEQFF. In DNA form, the CDR3 reads TGTGCCAGCAGCACCGGGACTAGCATCGTCAATGAGCAGTTCTTC.

This clonotype was counted between two and nine times. The V call is TRBV3-1, the J call TRBJ2-7; TRBD1 aligns across 7 bases. With V trimmed by 4 bases and J by 6 bases, 6 bases remained unmatched. CDR1 LGHDT and CDR2 YNNKEL come from the germline V gene (reference sequence). The CDR3 has 13 amino acids. The CDR3 loop reads CASSRGQATEQYF. DNA of the CDR3: TGTGCCAGCAGCCGCGGACAGGCCACCGAGCAGTACTTC.

This clonotype was recorded a few times. J is TRBJ2-1 and V is TRBV5-1; 9 positions agree with TRBD2. CDR1 is SGHRS and CDR2 is YFSETQ in the germline V gene. Losses at the gene ends were 0 bases for V and 4 bases for J; bases not matched to a gene: 8. The CDR3 length is 17 residues. CDR3 loop: CASSLALSSGSYNEQFF. CDR3 DNA: TGCGCCAGCAGCTTGGCCTTAAGTAGCGGGAGTTACAATGAGCAGTTCTTC.

There are a few counts of this clonotype. J is TRBJ1-2 and V is TRBV11-2, with 7 bases aligning to TRBD1. This CDR3 region has 13 residues. Germline lookup yields CDR1 SGHAT and CDR2 FQNNGV. After removal of 2 bases from V and 4 bases from J, the junction contained 1 base not matched to a gene. CDR3 protein: CASSLRDSYGYTF. CDR3 in DNA: TGTGCCAGCAGCTTAAGGGACAGCTATGGCTACACCTTC.

CDR3 protein: CASSFRAGPETQYF. In nucleotides, the CDR3 is TGTGCCAGCAGCTTCCGGGCGGGGCCAGAGACCCAGTACTTC. The chain combines TRBV7-2 with TRBJ2-5; possibly TRBD2 for D (6 bases). The germline gives CDR1 SGHTA, CDR2 FQGNSA. The CDR3 is made up of 14 amino acids. V lost 3 bases and J lost 4, with 12 bases in between.

This chain connects TRBV28 to TRBJ1-1, with 9 bases matching TRBD1. The CDR3 is 14 residues long. CDR1 MDHEN and CDR2 SYDVKM come from the germline V gene. V was pared by 5 bases and J by 4 bases, with 5 bases of the junction left unmatched. This CDR3 reads CASSLQGARTEAFF. Written as DNA, the CDR3 is TGTGCCAGCAGTCTACAGGGGGCGCGCACTGAAGCTTTCTTT.

This clonotype was seen a handful of times. The rearrangement links TRBV5-1 to TRBJ2-7; D not resolved. The CDR3 has 13 amino acids. Trimming shortened V by 5 bases and J by 2 bases, and 11 bases separated the two germline ends. Germline lookup yields CDR1 SGHRS and CDR2 YFSETQ. Written as DNA, the CDR3 is TGCGCCAGCAGTAAGTCTATCGCCTACGAGCAGTACTTC. Encoded protein: CASSKSIAYEQYF. Combining the CDR3 with reference TRBV5-1 and TRBJ2-7 gives the whole variable domain KAGVTQTPRYLIKTRGQQVTLSCSPISGHRSVSWYQQTPGQGLQFLFEYFSETQRNKGNFPGRFSGRQFSNSRSEMNVSTLELGDSALYLCASSKSIAYEQYFGPGTRLTVT.

V gene TRBV29-1 combines with J gene TRBJ2-2; D unresolved. Trimming took off 5 bases at V and 4 bases at J, with 14 bases between the two ends. This CDR3 is built from 14 residues. Per germline, CDR1 SQVTM and CDR2 ANQGSEA. CDR3 in DNA: TGCAGCGTTACCCCGCCGACCGCCACCGGGGAGCTGTTTTTT. It is translated as CSVTPPTATGELFF.

The chain is built from TRBV12-3 or TRBV12-4 and TRBJ2-5; D unresolved. V was cut by 2 bases and J by 0 bases, with 10 bases left in between. There are 15 residues in the CDR3. CDR3 amino acids: CASSLRVGNQETQYF. CDR3 DNA: TGTGCCAGCAGTTTACGGGTGGGGAACCAAGAGACCCAGTACTTC.

This rearrangement joins TRBV20-1 to TRBJ1-1; TRBD1 might be the D (5 bases). V lost 6 bases to trimming and J lost 2 bases, with 16 bases between them. CDR1 and CDR2 (germline): DFQATT, SNEGSKA (reference sequence). The length of the CDR3 is 14 residues. CDR3 sequence: CSARAWTTNTEAFF. The CDR3 nucleotides read TGCAGTGCCAGGGCCTGGACAACCAACACTGAAGCTTTCTTT.